This is a list of T cell receptor beta chains from one sample in a study of T cells after posttransplantation cyclophosphamide. Data came from immunoSEQ multiplex PCR; TCRdb stores just in-frame clones and leaves some out. The sample carries around 23,000 clones, about 98% recorded once. The sequenced sample was naive CD8+ T cells sorted from PBMCs. The source of these receptors is a man aged 40-49 years in good health, CMV-negative, and a related stem cell transplant donor. Each CDR3 is given with its conserved first and last residue. A D gene is named only where the DNA matches it firmly.

j_call v_call d_call cdr3_nt cdr3_aa
TRBJ2-7 TRBV28 TRBD2 TGTGCCAGCATGACCCAGCGGGAGCTCAACGAGCAGTACTTC CASMTQRELNEQYF
TRBJ1-2 TRBV25-1 NA TGTGCCAGCAGTGACCCCGCAGGCACTCCCTATGGCTACACCTTC CASSDPAGTPYGYTF
TRBJ1-2 TRBV5-6 NA TGTGCCAGCAGCCCCCAAGAACTTAACTATGGCTACACCTTC CASSPQELNYGYTF
TRBJ1-1 TRBV11-2 NA TGTGCCAGCAGCTCCGCAGGTGGAAACACTGAAGCTTTCTTT CASSSAGGNTEAFF
TRBJ2-7 TRBV11-2 TRBD2 TGTGCCAGCAGCGCATCCTCGGGACTAGCCTGGTACGAGCAGTACTTC CASSASSGLAWYEQYF
TRBJ2-3 TRBV27 TRBD2 TGTGCCAGCAGCCCAATTGGGGGGGGAACAGATACGCAGTATTTT CASSPIGGGTDTQYF
TRBJ1-2 TRBV5-6 TRBD1 TGTGCCAGCAGCTTGACAGGGGCGAACTATGGCTACACCTTC CASSLTGANYGYTF
TRBJ1-5 TRBV5-6 TRBD1 TGTGCCAGCAGCTTGGGAGGGGGCAGACAGCCCCAGCATTTT CASSLGGGRQPQHF
TRBJ2-7 TRBV28 NA TGTGCCAGCAGTTTGACTAGAGACGGCTACGAGCAGTACTTC CASSLTRDGYEQYF
TRBJ2-1 TRBV4-2 TRBD1 TGTGCCAGCAGTCTCCTAGGACAGGGGGTTAATGAGCAGTTCTTC CASSLLGQGVNEQFF